Shown below are 21 T cell receptor beta chains from a single sample sequenced in a study of T-cell memory formation after mild COVID-19. From the 5' RACE reads, TCRdb called clonotypes with MiXCR, one entry per CDR3 protein. This sample yields hundreds of thousands of distinct CDR3 sequences, of which more than 20% are seen a single time; approximately 12% belongs to the top ten. Input material: PBMCs or a T cell subset sorted from them (not recorded which). The source is an adult woman who had mild COVID-19 (a few samples of this study predate the infection). Cell type and time point are not known.

The sample holds a few counts of this clonotype. The CDR3 loop is CSARDPGTGPQVTFF. The DNA for the CDR3 is TGCAGTGCTAGAGATCCGGGGACAGGGCCTCAGGTGACTTTCTTT. The chain has TRBV20-1 and TRBJ1-1; 9 bases are shared with TRBD1. After removal of 0 bases from V and 12 bases from J, the junction contained 14 bases not matched to a gene. Germline V gene lookup returns CDR1 DFQATT and CDR2 SNEGSKA (reference sequence). This CDR3 contains 15 residues.

This clonotype occurred a few times. The chain carries TRBV10-3 and TRBJ2-5; maybe TRBD1 (6 bases). The CDR3 runs 13 residues. V was shortened by 6 bases and J by 1 base, with 9 bases between the two germline ends. Germline V gene lookup returns CDR1 ENHRY and CDR2 SYGVKD. CDR3 residues: CAIRQGIQETQYF. CDR3 nucleotide sequence: TGTGCCATCAGGCAGGGGATCCAAGAGACCCAGTACTTC.

The CDR3 loop reads CSVAENTGELFF. The CDR3 coding sequence is TGCAGCGTTGCCGAGAACACCGGGGAGCTGTTTTTT. V is TRBV29-1 and J is TRBJ2-2; D not resolved. This CDR3 is 12 amino acids long. The V and J ends lost 4 bases and 1 base respectively, with 4 bases between them. Germline CDR1 is SQVTM and CDR2 is ANQGSEA.

The chain is built from TRBV6-2 or TRBV6-3 and TRBJ2-7; 7 bases line up with TRBD2. J lost 3 bases, V lost 5 bases, and 16 bases had no gene match. The CDR3 contains 17 residues. Germline V gene sequence: CDR1 MNHEY, CDR2 SVGEGT. CDR3 loop: CASSLLSRGDYNYEQYF. DNA of the CDR3: TGTGCCAGCAGTCTCCTCTCCCGTGGGGACTACAACTACGAGCAGTACTTC.

The sample holds many counts of this clonotype. This chain uses TRBV20-1 with TRBJ1-2; 9 nucleotides align to TRBD1. The V gene's germline CDR1 is DFQATT and CDR2 SNEGSKA (reference sequence). CDR3 size: 15 residues. Trimming cost V 0 bases and J 7 bases; bases outside gene matches: 9. This CDR3 reads CSAREPGQGWGGYTF. The CDR3 nucleotides are TGCAGTGCTAGAGAGCCGGGACAGGGATGGGGTGGCTACACCTTC.

V usage is TRBV5-1 and J usage is TRBJ2-7; TRBD2 matches 10 bases. The CDR3 runs 15 residues. CDR1 and CDR2 from the germline V gene are SGHRS and YFSETQ. Trimming took 2 bases from V and 5 from J; bases not matched to a gene: 7. CDR3 residues: CASSLGTSDTHEQYF. CDR3 in DNA: TGCGCCAGCAGCTTAGGGACTAGCGATACCCACGAGCAGTACTTC. Using reference TRBV5-1 and TRBJ2-7 for the parts outside the CDR3, the full variable domain is KAGVTQTPRYLIKTRGQQVTLSCSPISGHRSVSWYQQTPGQGLQFLFEYFSETQRNKGNFPGRFSGRQFSNSRSEMNVSTLELGDSALYLCASSLGTSDTHEQYFGPGTRLTVT.

This chain connects TRBV2 to TRBJ2-1; D is uncertain. V lost 1 base, J lost 0 bases, and 13 bases lay in between. The CDR3 runs 17 residues. Germline V gene sequence: CDR1 SNHLY, CDR2 FYNNEI. The CDR3 DNA sequence: TGTGCCAGCAGTGAAGGGCGAGACGCAACCTCCTACAATGAGCAGTTCTTC. Translation gives CASSEGRDATSYNEQFF.

This chain links TRBV5-1 with TRBJ1-1; the match to TRBD1 covers 9 bases. Germline V CDR1 and CDR2: SGHRS, YFSETQ. Germline trimming cut 0 bases from V and 3 bases from J; bases unmatched to any gene: 3. CDR3 size: 15 residues. The CDR3 DNA is TGCGCCAGCAGCTTGGGGACAGGGGAATACACTGAAGCTTTCTTT. This translates into CASSLGTGEYTEAFF.

The sample holds a few counts of this clonotype. The J gene is TRBJ2-1, the V gene TRBV20-1; D uncertain. This CDR3 contains 13 residues. The V and J ends lost 2 bases and 4 bases respectively, with 9 bases between them. Germline CDR1 and CDR2: DFQATT and SNEGSKA (reference sequence). CDR3 residues: CSARPRVYNEQFF. CDR3 in DNA: TGCAGTGCTAGACCACGGGTTTACAATGAGCAGTTCTTC.

This clonotype was observed a handful of times. This rearrangement joins TRBV29-1 to TRBJ2-3, with TRBD2 identical over 7 bases. The CDR3 runs to 15 residues. The trim removed 4 bases at V and 8 bases at J, leaving 15 bases unmatched. Germline V gives CDR1 SQVTM, CDR2 ANQGSEA. Here the CDR3 DNA reads TGCAGCGTTGTGTGGGACCTTCGATGGGGGGGTACGCAGTATTTT. Translating gives CSVVWDLRWGGTQYF.

This clonotype was seen many times. The chain carries TRBV6-5 and TRBJ2-5, with 11 bases identical to TRBD2. Germline CDR1 MNHEY, CDR2 SVGAGI. The CDR3 is 15 residues long. Trimming cost V 6 bases and J 2 bases; bases outside gene matches: 5. The CDR3 DNA is TGTGCCAGCAGCCCTGGGACTAGCGGACAAGAGACCCAGTACTTC. Its protein product is CASSPGTSGQETQYF.

The rearrangement uses TRBV6-6 and TRBJ1-4, with D hard to call. V was cut by 0 bases and J by 8 bases, with 16 bases left in between. In germline, CDR1 is MNHNY, CDR2 SVGAGI (reference sequence). The CDR3 is 16 residues long. The CDR3 is CASSYSNTVNSEKLFF. DNA for the CDR3: TGTGCCAGCAGTTACTCGAATACAGTGAACTCAGAAAAACTGTTTTTT.

This clonotype was detected once. The chain joins TRBV20-1 to TRBJ2-3, with 9 bases aligning to TRBD2. Germline loops: CDR1 DFQATT, CDR2 SNEGSKA (reference sequence). J lost 6 bases, V lost 3 bases, and 10 bases had no gene match. This CDR3 spans 15 amino acids. The CDR3 loop reads CSASGPAGGGDTQYF. The DNA of the CDR3 is TGCAGTGCTAGCGGCCCAGCGGGAGGTGGGGATACGCAGTATTTT.

This clonotype has just a few counts. The chain joins TRBV7-9 to TRBJ2-3; D gene uncertain. Germline-derived CDR1 and CDR2 are SEHNR and FQNEAQ (reference sequence). The CDR3 loop spans 11 amino acids. V lost 8 bases and J lost 2, with 5 bases in between. CDR3 in amino acids: CASEATDTQYF. The DNA for the CDR3 is TGTGCCAGCGAGGCCACAGATACGCAGTATTTT. Full variable domain (remainder filled in from reference TRBV7-9 and TRBJ2-3): DTGVSQNPRHKITKRGQNVTFRCDPISEHNRLYWYRQTLGQGPEFLTYFQNEAQLEKSRLLSDRFSAERPKGSFSTLEIQRTEQGDSAMYLCASEATDTQYFGPGTRLTVL.

Many counts were recorded for this clonotype. The genes are TRBV7-9 and TRBJ2-7, with D unresolved. Trimming pared 5 bases from V and 0 bases from J, leaving 2 bases between. Per germline, CDR1 SEHNR and CDR2 FQNEAQ (reference sequence). The CDR3 runs 11 residues. The CDR3 spells CASSISYEQYF. The CDR3 nucleotides are TGTGCCAGCAGCATCTCCTACGAGCAGTACTTC.

V usage is TRBV30 and J usage is TRBJ2-7; perhaps TRBD1 as D (5 bases). With 3 bases removed from V and 5 bases from J, the gap between germline ends came to 17 bases. CDR3 length: 14 residues. In germline, CDR1 is GTSNPN, CDR2 SVGIG (reference sequence). CDR3 coding DNA: TGTGCCTGGAGCGCAAAGATAGGGGTCGACGAGCAGTACTTC. Its protein product is CAWSAKIGVDEQYF. Combining the CDR3 with reference TRBV30 and TRBJ2-7 gives the whole variable domain SQTIHQWPATLVQPVGSPLSLECTVEGTSNPNLYWYRQAAGRGLQLLFYSVGIGQISSEVPQNLSASRPQDRQFILSSKKLLLSDSGFYLCAWSAKIGVDEQYFGPGTRLTVT.

The CDR3 spells CASSWDRDNEQFF. In DNA form, the CDR3 reads TGTGCCAGCAGCTGGGACAGGGACAATGAGCAGTTCTTC. The rearrangement joins TRBV12-3 or TRBV12-4 to TRBJ2-1; 9 nucleotides agree with TRBD1. V dropped 6 bases and J dropped 5; count of bases not matched to a gene: 2. The CDR3 has 13 residues.

This rearrangement joins TRBV7-2 to TRBJ1-2; a weak D match, TRBD1 (6 bases). Trimming pared 2 bases from V and 1 base from J, leaving 14 bases between. Germline CDR1 and CDR2: SGHTA and FQGNSA. The CDR3 consists of 16 residues. CDR3 sequence reads: CASSLPPGQINYGYTF. In nucleotides, the CDR3 is TGTGCCAGCAGCTTACCACCTGGACAGATTAACTATGGCTACACCTTC. The full variable domain, in which reference TRBV7-2 and TRBJ1-2 provide the parts outside the CDR3, is GAGVSQSPSNKVTEKGKDVELRCDPISGHTALYWYRQSLGQGLEFLIYFQGNSAPDKSGLPSDRFSAERTGGSVSTLTIQRTQQEDSAVYLCASSLPPGQINYGYTFGSGTRLTVV.

This clonotype turned up a few times. The V and J genes are TRBV10-3 and TRBJ2-5; 7 nucleotides agree with TRBD2. Trimming at V came to 0 bases and at J to 4 bases, leaving 5 bases not matched to a gene. The CDR3 has 15 residues. Germline V lookup: CDR1 ENHRY, CDR2 SYGVKD. The CDR3 protein is CAISESPGGGETQYF. The CDR3 region has the DNA TGTGCCATCAGTGAGTCTCCGGGAGGAGGAGAGACCCAGTACTTC.

The chain links TRBV12-3 or TRBV12-4 to TRBJ2-5, with 10 nucleotides matching TRBD2. Trimming at V came to 8 bases and at J to 3 bases, leaving 3 bases not matched to a gene. This CDR3 spans 13 amino acids. The CDR3 sequence: CASLSGGEETQYF. CDR3 nucleotides: TGTGCCAGCCTCAGCGGGGGGGAAGAGACCCAGTACTTC.

The chain carries TRBV27 and TRBJ1-2; no firm D call. The germline gives CDR1 MNHEY, CDR2 SMNVEV (reference sequence). This CDR3 spans 13 amino acids. The germline V and J ends were trimmed by 4 bases and 3 bases, with 9 bases remaining between them. The CDR3: CASSSRAYYGYTF. CDR3 nucleotides: TGTGCCAGCAGTTCAAGAGCTTACTATGGCTACACCTTC.